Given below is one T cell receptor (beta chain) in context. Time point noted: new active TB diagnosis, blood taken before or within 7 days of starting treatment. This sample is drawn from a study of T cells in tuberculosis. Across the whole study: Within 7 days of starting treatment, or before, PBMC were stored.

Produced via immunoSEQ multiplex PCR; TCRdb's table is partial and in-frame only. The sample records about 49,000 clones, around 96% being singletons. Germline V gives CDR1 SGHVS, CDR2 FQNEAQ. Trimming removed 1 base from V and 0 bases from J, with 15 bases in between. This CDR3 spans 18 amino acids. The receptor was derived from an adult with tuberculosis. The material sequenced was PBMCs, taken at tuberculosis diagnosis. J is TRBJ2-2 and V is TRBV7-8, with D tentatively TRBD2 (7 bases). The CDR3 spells CASSLGGLAASNTGELFF. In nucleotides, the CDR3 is TGTGCCAGCAGCTTAGGGGGGCTAGCGGCATCGAACACCGGGGAGCTGTTTTTT. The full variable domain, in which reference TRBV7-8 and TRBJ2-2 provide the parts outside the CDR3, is GAGVSQSPRYKVAKRGQDVALRCDPISGHVSLFWYQQALGQGPEFLTYFQNEAQLDKSGLPSDRFFAERPEGSVSTLKIQRTQQEDSAVYLCASSLGGLAASNTGELFFGEGSRLTVL.